Described below is a single TCR beta chain sequence and its context. Its antigen remains unidentified. The germline V gene has CDR1 MNHEY and CDR2 SVGEGT. The CDR3 has 17 amino acids. The sample belongs to a study of T cells expressing NK-cell markers. As for the study in general: Seven HCMV-seropositive donors and one seronegative donor made up the eight sequenced donors.

With UMIs, 5'RACE template switching was used to make TCR beta cDNA. TCRdb re-analyzed the 5' RACE reads; it lists each CDR3 protein once, without DNA. The table gives fewer than 550,000 distinct CDR3 sequences; the top ten clones make up more than 1.4% of it. Study outcomes and limitations: Over 5 donors carried dominant NKG2C+ clonotypes that made up about 1.0-8% of their CD8+ T cells.

The source of this sequence is a woman aged 50 to 60 in good health. The specimen was blood T cells: a sorted CD56 or NKG2C T cell subset, CD4+ or CD8+ T cells, or bulk PBMC T cells (not recorded which). This chain connects TRBV6-2 or TRBV6-3 to TRBJ2-7; TCRdb picks TRBD2, but there is no DNA to check that call. This CDR3 is CATTFSRVPNLSYEQYF.